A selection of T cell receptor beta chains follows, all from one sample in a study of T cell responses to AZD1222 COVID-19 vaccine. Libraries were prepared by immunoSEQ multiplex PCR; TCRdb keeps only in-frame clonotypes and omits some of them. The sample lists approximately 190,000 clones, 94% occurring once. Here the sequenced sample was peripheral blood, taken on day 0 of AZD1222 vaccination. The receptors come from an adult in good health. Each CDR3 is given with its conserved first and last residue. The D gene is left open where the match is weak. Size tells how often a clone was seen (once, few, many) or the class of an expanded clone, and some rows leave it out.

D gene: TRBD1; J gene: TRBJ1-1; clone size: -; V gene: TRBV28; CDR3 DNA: TGTGCCAGCAGTCCCCTGACAGGGGGCAACGCTGAAGCTTTCTTT; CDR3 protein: CASSPLTGGNAEAFF
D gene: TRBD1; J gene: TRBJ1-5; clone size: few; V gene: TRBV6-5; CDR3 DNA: TGTGCCAGCAGCATACAGGGGGGCAATCAGCCCCAGCATTTT; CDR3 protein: CASSIQGGNQPQHF
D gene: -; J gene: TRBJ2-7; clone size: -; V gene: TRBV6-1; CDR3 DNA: TGTGCCAGCAGTGAAGCGCTGGGGGGATTCAGCTACGAGCAGTACTTC; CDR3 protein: CASSEALGGFSYEQYF
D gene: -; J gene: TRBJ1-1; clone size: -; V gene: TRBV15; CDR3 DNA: TGTGCCACCAGCAGAGAGGGTTTTGGGGCTAACACTGAAGCTTTCTTT; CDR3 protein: CATSREGFGANTEAFF
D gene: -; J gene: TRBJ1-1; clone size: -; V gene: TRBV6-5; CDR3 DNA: TGTGCCATCGAATCCCGGGTGGGAGAAGCTTTCTTT; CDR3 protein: CAIESRVGEAFF
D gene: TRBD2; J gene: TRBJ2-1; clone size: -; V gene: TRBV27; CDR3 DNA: TGTGCCAGCAGTTTAGAGGGACTAGCGGGAGATAATGAGCAGTTCTTC; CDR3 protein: CASSLEGLAGDNEQFF
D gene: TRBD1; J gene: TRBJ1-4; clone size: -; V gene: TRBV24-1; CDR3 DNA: TGTGCCACCAGCGAGACAGGGGGAGGTGAAAAACTGTTTTTT; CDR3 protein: CATSETGGGEKLFF
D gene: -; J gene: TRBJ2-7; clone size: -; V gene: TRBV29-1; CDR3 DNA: TGCAGCGTTGGGGCTCCGTACGAGCAGTACTTC; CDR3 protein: CSVGAPYEQYF
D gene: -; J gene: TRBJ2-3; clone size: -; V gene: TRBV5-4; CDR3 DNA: TGTGCCAGCAGCCCCCCGTGGGGCACAGATACGCAGTATTTT; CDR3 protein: CASSPPWGTDTQYF
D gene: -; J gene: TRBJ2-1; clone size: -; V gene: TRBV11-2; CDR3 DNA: TGTGCCAGCAGCTCCCGACTTATCAATGAGCAGTTCTTC; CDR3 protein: CASSSRLINEQFF
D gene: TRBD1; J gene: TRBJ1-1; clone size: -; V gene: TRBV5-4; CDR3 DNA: TGTGCCAGCAGCCTACAGGGGGACACTGAAGCTTTCTTT; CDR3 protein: CASSLQGDTEAFF
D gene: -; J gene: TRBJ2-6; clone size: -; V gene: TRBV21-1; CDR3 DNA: TGTGCCAGCAGCAAAGTCGTCCAGGGAATTTGGTCTGGGGCCAACGTCCTGACTTTC; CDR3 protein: CASSKVVQGIWSGANVLTF
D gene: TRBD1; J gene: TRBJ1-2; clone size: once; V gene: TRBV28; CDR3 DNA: TGTGCCAGCAGTTTCCGGGACAGTAATAACTATGGCTACACCTTC; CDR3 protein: CASSFRDSNNYGYTF
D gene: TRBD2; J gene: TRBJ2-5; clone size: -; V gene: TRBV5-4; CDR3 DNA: TGTGCCAGCAGCACGGGACTAGCGGCGTACCAAGAGACCCAGTACTTC; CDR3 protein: CASSTGLAAYQETQYF
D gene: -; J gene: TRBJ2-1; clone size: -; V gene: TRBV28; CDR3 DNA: TGTGCCAGCAGTTTGGCCTACCGGTCCTTGAATGAGCAGTTCTTC; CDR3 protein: CASSLAYRSLNEQFF
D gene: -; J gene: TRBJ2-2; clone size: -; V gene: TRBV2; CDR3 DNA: TGTGCCAGCAGTGGGCTGCGACAAGGGACGTTCGGGGAGCTGTTTTTT; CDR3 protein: CASSGLRQGTFGELFF
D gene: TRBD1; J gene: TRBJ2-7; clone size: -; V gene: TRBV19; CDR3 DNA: TGTGCCAGTAGTACCCCGGGACAGGGATCTGCCTACGAGCAGTACTTC; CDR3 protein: CASSTPGQGSAYEQYF
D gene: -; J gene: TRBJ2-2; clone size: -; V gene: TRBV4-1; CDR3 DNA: TGCGCCAGCAGCCAAGATGTAGGGAGCACCGGGGAGCTGTTTTTT; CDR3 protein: CASSQDVGSTGELFF
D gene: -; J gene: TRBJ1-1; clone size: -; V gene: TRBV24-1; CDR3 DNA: TGTGCCACCAGTGCTTCCAGGGAATCCACTGAAGCTTTCTTT; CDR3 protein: CATSASRESTEAFF
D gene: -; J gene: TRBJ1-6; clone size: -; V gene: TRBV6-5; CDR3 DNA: TGTGCCAGCAGTTACCTCAACGGTCCTGGAAGTTCACCCCTCCACTTT; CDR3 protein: CASSYLNGPGSSPLHF
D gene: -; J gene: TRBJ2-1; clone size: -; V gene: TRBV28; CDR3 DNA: TGTGCCAGCAGTTTAACCCCGGACCTGGCGAATGAGCAGTTCTTC; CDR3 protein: CASSLTPDLANEQFF
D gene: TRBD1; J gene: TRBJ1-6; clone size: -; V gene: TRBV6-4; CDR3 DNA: TGTGCCAGCCGGCAGACAGGGAATTCACCCCTCCACTTT; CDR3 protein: CASRQTGNSPLHF
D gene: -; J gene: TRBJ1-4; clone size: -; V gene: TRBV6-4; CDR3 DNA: TGTGCCAGCAGTGACTCGGACAGTCTTGCAACTAATGAAAAACTGTTTTTT; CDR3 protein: CASSDSDSLATNEKLFF
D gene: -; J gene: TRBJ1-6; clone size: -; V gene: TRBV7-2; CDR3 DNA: TGTGCCAGCAGCTCCTCGACACCTGTTAATTCACCCCTCCACTTT; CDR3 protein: CASSSSTPVNSPLHF
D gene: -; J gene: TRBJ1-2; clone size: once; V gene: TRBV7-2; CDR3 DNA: TGTGCCAGCAGCTTAGCGACGGTGGGAACCCATGGCTACACCTTC; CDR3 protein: CASSLATVGTHGYTF
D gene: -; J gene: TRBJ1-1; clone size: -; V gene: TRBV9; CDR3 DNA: TGTGCCAGCAGCGTAGGCTCGGGCGAAGCTTTCTTT; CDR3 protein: CASSVGSGEAFF
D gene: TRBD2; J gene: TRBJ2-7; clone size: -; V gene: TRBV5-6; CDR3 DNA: TGTGCCAGCAGCTTGGCCGGGGGGTTGATTACCTACGAGCAGTACTTC; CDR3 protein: CASSLAGGLITYEQYF
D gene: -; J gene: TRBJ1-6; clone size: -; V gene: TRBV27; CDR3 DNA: TGTGCCAGCAGTGGGGGAAGGGGGAGATCCTATAATTCACCCCTCCACTTT; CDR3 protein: CASSGGRGRSYNSPLHF
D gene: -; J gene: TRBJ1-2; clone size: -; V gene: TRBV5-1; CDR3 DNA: TGCGCCAGCAGCCGAGAAGGGGACGATGGCTACACCTTC; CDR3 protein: CASSREGDDGYTF
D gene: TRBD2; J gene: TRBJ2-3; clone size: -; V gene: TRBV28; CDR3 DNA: TGTGCCAGCAGTCCGAACATACTAGCGGGAGTAGGAACAGATACGCAGTATTTT; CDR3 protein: CASSPNILAGVGTDTQYF
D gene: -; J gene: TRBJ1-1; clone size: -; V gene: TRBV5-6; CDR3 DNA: TGTGCCAGCAGCGTGGATTTGAGTACTGAAGCTTTCTTT; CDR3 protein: CASSVDLSTEAFF
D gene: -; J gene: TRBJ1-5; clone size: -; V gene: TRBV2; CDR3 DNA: TGTGCCAGCTCCGACAGCAGTTATCAGCCCCAGCATTTT; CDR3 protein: CASSDSSYQPQHF
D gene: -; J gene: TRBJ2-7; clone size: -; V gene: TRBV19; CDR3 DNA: TGTGCCAGTAGCCTCACAGCTACCACCTACGAGCAGTACTTC; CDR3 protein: CASSLTATTYEQYF
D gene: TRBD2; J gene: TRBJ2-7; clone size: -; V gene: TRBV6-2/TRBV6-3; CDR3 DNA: TGTGCCAGCAGTTATGGTACTAGCGACTACGAGCAGTACTTC; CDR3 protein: CASSYGTSDYEQYF
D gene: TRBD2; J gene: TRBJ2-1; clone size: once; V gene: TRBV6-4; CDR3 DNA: TGTGCCAGCAGTGGGACCGGGACTAGCGGGTACAATGAGCAGTTCTTC; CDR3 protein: CASSGTGTSGYNEQFF